Presented here are 6 T cell receptor beta chains from one specimen sequenced in a study of blood T cell repertoires in COVID-19 (dated by TCRdb to 2018 to 2021). Libraries came from the immunoSEQ multiplex PCR assay. TCRdb took this table from immuneACCESS and kept in-frame rearrangements with V and J called. Such tables lack part of the clones; where checked against another copy, unresolved V genes explain under half of the gap, and the rest is unexplained. In all, the sample holds just under 150,000 clones, and more than 75% of those were seen once. The ten largest clonotypes hold around 4.8% of the sample. Source material: peripheral blood. Receptors were obtained from a human donor in a cohort sampled during active COVID-19.

The chain has TRBV30 and TRBJ2-5; D possibly corresponds to TRBD2 (5 bases). V was pared by 2 bases and J by 0 bases, with 10 bases between. Germline CDR1 and CDR2: GTSNPN and SVGIG (reference sequence). This CDR3 is 14 amino acids long. The CDR3 bases are TGTGCCTGGAGTCTCCGGACTTACCAAGAGACCCAGTACTTC. As protein: CAWSLRTYQETQYF. The whole variable domain, remainder taken from reference TRBV30 and TRBJ2-5, is SQTIHQWPATLVQPVGSPLSLECTVEGTSNPNLYWYRQAAGRGLQLLFYSVGIGQISSEVPQNLSASRPQDRQFILSSKKLLLSDSGFYLCAWSLRTYQETQYFGPGTRLLVL.

The gene calls are TRBV7-6 and TRBJ2-1; no firm D call. V lost 3 bases and J 6 bases, leaving 12 bases between the germline ends. Germline assignment: CDR1 SGHVS and CDR2 FNYEAQ. The CDR3 covers 14 residues. The CDR3 sequence is CASSFDSLSNEQFF. The CDR3 DNA is TGTGCCAGCAGCTTCGATAGCCTCAGCAATGAGCAGTTCTTC.

V gene TRBV5-1 combines with J gene TRBJ2-2; D may be TRBD2 (5 bases). This CDR3 region has 13 residues. V was clipped by 5 bases and J by 6 bases, with 11 bases between them. The germline gives CDR1 SGHRS, CDR2 YFSETQ. The CDR3 DNA reads as TGCGCCAGCAGGACGGGATCGTCCGGGGAGCTGTTTTTT. This sequence encodes CASRTGSSGELFF.

The chain has TRBV6-9 and TRBJ1-1; perhaps TRBD1 as D (5 bases). Germline loops: CDR1 MNHGY, CDR2 SVAAGI. V gave up 1 base and J gave up 0 bases, with 21 bases separating them. The CDR3 length is 19 residues. The CDR3 DNA follows: TGTGCCAGCAGTTATTATTGTTCTGCGGGGCTCGAAATGAACACTGAAGCTTTCTTT. It encodes CASSYYCSAGLEMNTEAFF.

Written as DNA, the CDR3 is TGCGCCAGCAGCCTAGAGGACACCACAGATACGCAGTATTTT. Protein sequence: CASSLEDTTDTQYF. The chain uses TRBV4-1 and TRBJ2-3; D possibly corresponds to TRBD1 (5 bases). Germline V gives CDR1 MGHRA, CDR2 YSYEKL. Trimming removed 4 bases at V and 2 bases at J, with 10 bases between. This CDR3 has 14 amino acids.

The rearrangement links TRBV5-1 to TRBJ1-2, with TRBD1 matching 7 bases. The V gene's germline CDR1 is SGHRS and CDR2 YFSETQ. CDR3 size: 12 residues. With V trimmed by 4 bases and J by 8 bases, 5 bases remained unmatched. This chain's CDR3 is CASSEGAGGYTF. In nucleotides, the CDR3 is TGCGCCAGCAGCGAGGGGGCGGGAGGCTACACCTTC.